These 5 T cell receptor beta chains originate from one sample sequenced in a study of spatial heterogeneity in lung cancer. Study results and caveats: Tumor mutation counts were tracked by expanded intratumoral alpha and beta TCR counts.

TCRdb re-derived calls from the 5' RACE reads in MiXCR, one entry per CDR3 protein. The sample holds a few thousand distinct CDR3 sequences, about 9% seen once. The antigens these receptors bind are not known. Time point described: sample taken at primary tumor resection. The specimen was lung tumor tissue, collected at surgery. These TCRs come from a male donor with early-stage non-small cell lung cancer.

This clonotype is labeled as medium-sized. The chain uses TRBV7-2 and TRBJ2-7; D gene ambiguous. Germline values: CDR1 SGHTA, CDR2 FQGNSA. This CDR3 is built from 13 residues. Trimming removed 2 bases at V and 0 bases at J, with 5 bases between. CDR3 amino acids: CASSLMSSYEQYF. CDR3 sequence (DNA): TGTGCCAGCAGCTTAATGAGCTCCTACGAGCAGTACTTC.

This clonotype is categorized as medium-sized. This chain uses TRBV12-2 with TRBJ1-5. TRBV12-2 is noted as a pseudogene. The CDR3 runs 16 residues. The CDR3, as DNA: TGTGCAAGTCGCTTCTTTAGTTGGAGTAGCAATCAGCCCCAGCATTTT. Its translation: CASRFFSWSSNQPQHF.

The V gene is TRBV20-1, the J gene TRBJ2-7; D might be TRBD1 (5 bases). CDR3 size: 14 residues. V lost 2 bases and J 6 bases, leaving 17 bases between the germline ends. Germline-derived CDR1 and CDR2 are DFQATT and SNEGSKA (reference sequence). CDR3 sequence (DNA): TGCAGTGCTAGAATCCGAGACAGTATCACCGAGCAGTACTTC. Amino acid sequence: CSARIRDSITEQYF.

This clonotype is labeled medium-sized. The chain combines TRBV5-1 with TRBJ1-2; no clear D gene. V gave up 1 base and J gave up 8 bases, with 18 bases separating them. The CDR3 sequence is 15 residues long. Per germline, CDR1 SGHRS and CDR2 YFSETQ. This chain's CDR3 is CASSLTVDGFKGYTF. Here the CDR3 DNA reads TGCGCCAGCAGCTTGACCGTCGACGGATTTAAGGGCTACACCTTC.

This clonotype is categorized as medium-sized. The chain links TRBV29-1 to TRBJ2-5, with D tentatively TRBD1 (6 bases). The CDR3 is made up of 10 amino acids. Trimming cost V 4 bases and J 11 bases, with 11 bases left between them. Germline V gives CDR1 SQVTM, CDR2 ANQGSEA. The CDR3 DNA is TGCAGCGTTGGAGGGGGTCCTCAGTACTTC. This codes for CSVGGGPQYF.